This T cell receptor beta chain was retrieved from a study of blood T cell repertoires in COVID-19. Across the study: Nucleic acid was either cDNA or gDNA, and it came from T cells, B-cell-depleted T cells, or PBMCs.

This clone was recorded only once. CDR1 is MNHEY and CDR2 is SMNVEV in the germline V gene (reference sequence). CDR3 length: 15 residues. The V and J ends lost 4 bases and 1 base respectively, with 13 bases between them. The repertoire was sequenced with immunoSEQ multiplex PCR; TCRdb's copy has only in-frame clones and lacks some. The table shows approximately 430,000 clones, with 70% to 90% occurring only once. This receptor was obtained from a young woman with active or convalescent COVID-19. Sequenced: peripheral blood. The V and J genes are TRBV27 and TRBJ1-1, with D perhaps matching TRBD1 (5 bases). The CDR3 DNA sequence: TGTGCCAGCAGTTACTTTCCCGGGGGGAACACTGAAGCTTTCTTT. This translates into CASSYFPGGNTEAFF.